A selection of T cell receptor beta chains follows, all from one sample in a study of blood T cell repertoires in COVID-19. Sequenced by immunoSEQ multiplex PCR; TCRdb stores in-frame clones only, minus some. The sample lists more than 200,000 clones, around 90% occurring once. Sample: PBMCs or T cells enriched from blood (not recorded which). The receptors here all came from a young woman with acute COVID-19. CDR3s include the opening cysteine and the closing phenylalanine or tryptophan. Fields, in order: D gene, clone size, V gene, J gene, CDR3 protein, CDR3 DNA. A D gene is named only where the DNA matches it firmly. For some rows the clone size is stated as once, few or many, or as a class when expanded; others skip it.

d_gene: -; abundance: -; v_gene: TRBV9; j_gene: TRBJ2-6; CDR3aa: CASSVTRHSGANVLTF; CDR3nt: TGTGCCAGCAGCGTCACTCGACACTCTGGGGCCAACGTCCTGACTTTC
d_gene: TRBD1; abundance: -; v_gene: TRBV6-5; j_gene: TRBJ1-1; CDR3aa: CATQGAGENTEAFF; CDR3nt: TGTGCCACCCAGGGGGCTGGCGAGAACACTGAAGCTTTCTTT
d_gene: TRBD1; abundance: -; v_gene: TRBV4-2; j_gene: TRBJ2-5; CDR3aa: CASSQEGRTGGQETQYF; CDR3nt: TGTGCCAGCAGCCAAGAAGGGAGGACAGGGGGTCAAGAGACCCAGTACTTC
d_gene: -; abundance: once; v_gene: TRBV3-1/TRBV3-2; j_gene: TRBJ2-7; CDR3aa: CASSQGATGHSYEQYF; CDR3nt: TGTGCCAGCAGCCAAGGGGCCACAGGGCACTCCTACGAGCAGTACTTC
d_gene: -; abundance: -; v_gene: TRBV7-9; j_gene: TRBJ1-1; CDR3aa: CASRGGGGGTEAFF; CDR3nt: TGTGCCAGCAGGGGAGGGGGAGGTGGCACTGAAGCTTTCTTT
d_gene: TRBD2; abundance: -; v_gene: TRBV28; j_gene: TRBJ2-3; CDR3aa: CASSPGGVAGTDTQYF; CDR3nt: TGTGCCAGCAGCCCCGGGGGGGTAGCTGGCACAGATACGCAGTATTTT
d_gene: -; abundance: -; v_gene: TRBV29-1; j_gene: TRBJ1-3; CDR3aa: CSVEFAGSGNTIYF; CDR3nt: TGCAGCGTTGAATTTGCAGGCTCTGGAAACACCATATATTTT
d_gene: -; abundance: -; v_gene: TRBV28; j_gene: TRBJ1-2; CDR3aa: CASSLPGRRGYGYTF; CDR3nt: TGTGCCAGCAGTTTGCCAGGACGGCGGGGCTATGGCTACACCTTC
d_gene: TRBD1; abundance: -; v_gene: TRBV5-4; j_gene: TRBJ2-2; CDR3aa: CASSLGAGTGVTGELFF; CDR3nt: TGTGCCAGCAGCTTGGGGGCCGGGACAGGGGTAACCGGGGAGCTGTTTTTT
d_gene: -; abundance: -; v_gene: TRBV19; j_gene: TRBJ2-7; CDR3aa: CASSSYSHLARGSSYEQYF; CDR3nt: TGTGCCAGTAGTTCATATTCGCACCTAGCTCGGGGGAGCTCCTACGAGCAGTACTTC
d_gene: -; abundance: -; v_gene: TRBV18; j_gene: TRBJ1-2; CDR3aa: CASSTGQNHGYTF; CDR3nt: TGTGCCAGCTCAACTGGACAGAACCATGGCTACACCTTC
d_gene: TRBD1; abundance: few; v_gene: TRBV24-1; j_gene: TRBJ2-1; CDR3aa: CATSDLRTGFYNEQFF; CDR3nt: TGTGCCACCAGTGATCTCAGGACAGGGTTTTACAATGAGCAGTTCTTC
d_gene: TRBD1; abundance: -; v_gene: TRBV5-6; j_gene: TRBJ1-4; CDR3aa: CASSPWTGGQEKLFF; CDR3nt: TGTGCCAGCAGCCCATGGACAGGGGGACAGGAAAAACTGTTTTTT
d_gene: TRBD1; abundance: -; v_gene: TRBV6-5; j_gene: TRBJ1-5; CDR3aa: CASSIGTGNQPQHF; CDR3nt: TGTGCCAGCAGTATCGGGACAGGGAATCAGCCCCAGCATTTT
d_gene: TRBD2; abundance: -; v_gene: TRBV27; j_gene: TRBJ2-7; CDR3aa: CASSLIPGLAAHEQYF; CDR3nt: TGTGCCAGCAGTTTGATCCCGGGACTAGCGGCCCACGAGCAGTACTTC
d_gene: -; abundance: once; v_gene: TRBV2; j_gene: TRBJ1-3; CDR3aa: CASNRQGHSGNTIYF; CDR3nt: TGTGCCAGCAACAGGCAGGGGCACTCTGGAAACACCATATATTTT
d_gene: -; abundance: -; v_gene: TRBV14; j_gene: TRBJ2-3; CDR3aa: CASSQRSQDTPVAQYF; CDR3nt: TGTGCCAGCAGCCAAAGGTCTCAGGACACACCCGTGGCGCAGTATTTT
d_gene: TRBD1; abundance: -; v_gene: TRBV6-5; j_gene: TRBJ1-1; CDR3aa: CASSYLRTGETEAFF; CDR3nt: TGTGCCAGCAGTTACTTAAGGACAGGGGAGACTGAAGCTTTCTTT
d_gene: TRBD2; abundance: once; v_gene: TRBV5-1; j_gene: TRBJ2-2; CDR3aa: CASSLDTSGRPENTGELFF; CDR3nt: TGCGCCAGCAGCTTGGATACTAGCGGGAGGCCGGAGAACACCGGGGAGCTGTTTTTT
d_gene: -; abundance: -; v_gene: TRBV6-5; j_gene: TRBJ2-3; CDR3aa: CASSYGGNTDTQYF; CDR3nt: TGTGCCAGCAGTTACGGGGGGAACACAGATACGCAGTATTTT
d_gene: -; abundance: -; v_gene: TRBV7-2; j_gene: TRBJ2-7; CDR3aa: CASSLTGPMYRSTYEQYF; CDR3nt: TGTGCCAGCAGCTTAACGGGCCCCATGTACAGGTCGACCTACGAGCAGTACTTC
d_gene: -; abundance: -; v_gene: TRBV5-1; j_gene: TRBJ1-4; CDR3aa: CASSLGQGQSEKLFF; CDR3nt: TGCGCCAGCAGCTTGGGGCAGGGGCAGAGTGAAAAACTGTTTTTT
d_gene: -; abundance: -; v_gene: TRBV7-9; j_gene: TRBJ1-2; CDR3aa: CASSSQTDYGYTF; CDR3nt: TGTGCCAGCAGCTCCCAGACAGACTATGGCTACACCTTC
d_gene: -; abundance: -; v_gene: TRBV5-1; j_gene: TRBJ1-1; CDR3aa: CASSLVPEQGNTEAFF; CDR3nt: TGCGCCAGCAGCTTGGTTCCCGAACAGGGCAACACTGAAGCTTTCTTT
d_gene: TRBD2; abundance: -; v_gene: TRBV7-8; j_gene: TRBJ2-3; CDR3aa: CASSLRRGDTDTQYF; CDR3nt: TGTGCCAGCAGCTTAAGGCGGGGGGACACAGATACGCAGTATTTT
d_gene: TRBD2; abundance: -; v_gene: TRBV10-2; j_gene: TRBJ2-5; CDR3aa: CASRRGPSGRQETQYF; CDR3nt: TGCGCCAGCAGGAGGGGTCCTAGCGGAAGACAAGAGACCCAGTACTTC
d_gene: TRBD1; abundance: -; v_gene: TRBV5-4; j_gene: TRBJ1-2; CDR3aa: CASSPGGAEGDYGYTF; CDR3nt: TGTGCCAGCAGCCCAGGGGGAGCAGAAGGGGACTATGGCTACACCTTC
d_gene: -; abundance: -; v_gene: TRBV6-4; j_gene: TRBJ2-2; CDR3aa: CASSDFANTGELFF; CDR3nt: TGTGCCAGCTCGGACTTCGCGAACACCGGGGAGCTGTTTTTT
d_gene: -; abundance: -; v_gene: TRBV7-9; j_gene: TRBJ2-7; CDR3aa: CASSSEGYEQYF; CDR3nt: TGTGCCAGCAGCTCGGAGGGTTACGAGCAGTACTTC
d_gene: -; abundance: -; v_gene: TRBV28; j_gene: TRBJ2-6; CDR3aa: CASSGQQRSGANVLTF; CDR3nt: TGTGCCAGCAGTGGACAGCAACGCTCTGGGGCCAACGTCCTGACTTTC
d_gene: TRBD2; abundance: -; v_gene: TRBV6-6; j_gene: TRBJ2-3; CDR3aa: CASSNLAGGTTDTQYF; CDR3nt: TGTGCCAGCAGTAACCTAGCGGGGGGGACCACAGATACGCAGTATTTT
d_gene: -; abundance: once; v_gene: TRBV9; j_gene: TRBJ2-5; CDR3aa: CASSGGAQETQYF; CDR3nt: TGTGCCAGCTCTGGGGGGGCCCAAGAGACCCAGTACTTC
d_gene: -; abundance: -; v_gene: TRBV5-4; j_gene: TRBJ2-6; CDR3aa: CASSLDARVNSGANVLTF; CDR3nt: TGTGCCAGCAGCTTGGACGCCAGGGTAAACTCTGGGGCCAACGTCCTGACTTTC
d_gene: TRBD1; abundance: -; v_gene: TRBV5-1; j_gene: TRBJ1-4; CDR3aa: CASSKGTGVVNEKLFF; CDR3nt: TGCGCCAGCAGCAAAGGGACAGGGGTCGTTAATGAAAAACTGTTTTTT
d_gene: TRBD2; abundance: -; v_gene: TRBV6-2/TRBV6-3; j_gene: TRBJ2-1; CDR3aa: CASSYGVAGDEQFF; CDR3nt: TGTGCCAGCAGTTACGGTGTAGCGGGAGATGAGCAGTTCTTC
d_gene: -; abundance: -; v_gene: TRBV28; j_gene: TRBJ1-5; CDR3aa: CASSNQGRVQPQHF; CDR3nt: TGTGCCAGCAGTAATCAGGGCAGGGTTCAGCCCCAGCATTTT
d_gene: -; abundance: few; v_gene: TRBV18; j_gene: TRBJ2-1; CDR3aa: CASSPTGLGENEQFF; CDR3nt: TGTGCCAGCTCACCAACAGGGTTGGGTGAGAATGAGCAGTTCTTC
d_gene: TRBD1; abundance: -; v_gene: TRBV28; j_gene: TRBJ2-7; CDR3aa: CASSFSVRDSSYEQYF; CDR3nt: TGTGCCAGCAGTTTCTCAGTCCGGGACAGCTCCTACGAGCAGTACTTC
d_gene: -; abundance: -; v_gene: TRBV30; j_gene: TRBJ1-3; CDR3aa: CAWILGNTIYF; CDR3nt: TGTGCCTGGATTCTTGGAAACACCATATATTTT
d_gene: -; abundance: few; v_gene: TRBV4-1; j_gene: TRBJ1-2; CDR3aa: CASSQMPGENYGYTF; CDR3nt: TGCGCCAGCAGCCAGATGCCGGGAGAGAACTATGGCTACACCTTC
d_gene: -; abundance: -; v_gene: TRBV18; j_gene: TRBJ1-5; CDR3aa: CASSPSTGSNQPQHF; CDR3nt: TGTGCCAGCTCACCTAGCACAGGGTCCAATCAGCCCCAGCATTTT
d_gene: -; abundance: once; v_gene: TRBV4-3; j_gene: TRBJ2-2; CDR3aa: CASSQDGSGYWGELFF; CDR3nt: TGCGCCAGCAGCCAAGACGGATCAGGGTACTGGGGGGAGCTGTTTTTT